This T cell receptor beta chain is from a study of breast tumors, draining lymph nodes, adjacent tissues. The germline CDR1 and CDR2 sequences are LNHDA and SQIVND (reference sequence). The CDR3 sequence is 15 residues long. The junction had 15 bases not matched to a gene; V was cut back by 10 bases and J by 5 bases. At least ten counts were recorded for this clonotype. The target antigen is unknown. Breast cancer patients provided tissue from their axillary draining lymph nodes. TCRdb redid the calling of the multiplex PCR reads with MiXCR, one entry per CDR3 protein. The sample has approximately 230,000 distinct CDR3 sequences; less than 35% are singletons. General observations from the study: Compared with lymph nodes, tumors were less diverse; compared with nontumor tissue, more.

Sample: axillary lymph node tissue. V is TRBV19 and J is TRBJ2-3; TRBD1 matches 7 bases. The TCR was taken from a female donor with breast cancer. Some clones in this sample may be carry-over from other donors' samples. CDR3 residues: CATHPTDRAVDTQYF. DNA for the CDR3: TGTGCCACCCATCCCACCGACAGGGCGGTAGATACGCAGTATTTT.